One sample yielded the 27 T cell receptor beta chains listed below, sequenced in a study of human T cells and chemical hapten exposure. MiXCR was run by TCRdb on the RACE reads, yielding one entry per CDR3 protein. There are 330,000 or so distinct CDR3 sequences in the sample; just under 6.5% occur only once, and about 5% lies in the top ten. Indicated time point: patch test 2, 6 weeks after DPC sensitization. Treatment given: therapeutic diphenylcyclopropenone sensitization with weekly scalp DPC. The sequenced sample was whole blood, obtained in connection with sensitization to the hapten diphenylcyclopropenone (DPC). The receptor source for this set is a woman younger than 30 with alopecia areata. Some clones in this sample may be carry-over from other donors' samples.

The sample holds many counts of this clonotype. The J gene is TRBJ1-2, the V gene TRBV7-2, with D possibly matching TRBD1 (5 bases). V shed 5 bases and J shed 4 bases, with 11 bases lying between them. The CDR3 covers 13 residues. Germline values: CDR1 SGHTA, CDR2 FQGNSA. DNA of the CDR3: TGTGCCAGCAGCAGCGGGACTTTCTATGGCTACACCTTC. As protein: CASSSGTFYGYTF.

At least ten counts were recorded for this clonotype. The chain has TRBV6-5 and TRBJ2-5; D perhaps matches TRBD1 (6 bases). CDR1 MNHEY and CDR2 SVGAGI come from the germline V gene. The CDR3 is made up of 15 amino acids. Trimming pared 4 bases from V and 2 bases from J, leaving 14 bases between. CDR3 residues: CASSSGHEKQETQYF. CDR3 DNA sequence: TGTGCCAGCAGTTCGGGACACGAGAAACAAGAGACCCAGTACTTC.

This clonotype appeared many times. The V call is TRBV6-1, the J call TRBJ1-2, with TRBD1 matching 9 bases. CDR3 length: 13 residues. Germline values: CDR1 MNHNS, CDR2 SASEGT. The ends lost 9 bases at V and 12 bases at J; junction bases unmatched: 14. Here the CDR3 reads CASQGGQGIRNTF. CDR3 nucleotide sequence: TGTGCCAGTCAAGGAGGACAGGGGATTCGAAACACCTTC.

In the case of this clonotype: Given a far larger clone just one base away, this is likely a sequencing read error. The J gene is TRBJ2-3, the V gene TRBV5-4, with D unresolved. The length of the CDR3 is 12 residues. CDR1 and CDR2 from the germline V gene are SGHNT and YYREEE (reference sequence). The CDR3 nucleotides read TGTGCCAGCAGCTTAAGCACAGATATGCAGTATTTT. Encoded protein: CASSLSTDMQYF.

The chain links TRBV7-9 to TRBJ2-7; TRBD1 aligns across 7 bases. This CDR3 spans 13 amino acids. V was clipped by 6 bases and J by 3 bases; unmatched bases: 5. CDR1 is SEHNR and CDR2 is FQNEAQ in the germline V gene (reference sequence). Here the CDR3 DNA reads TGTGCCAGCAGTAACAGGGGAAACTACGAGCAGTACTTC. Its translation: CASSNRGNYEQYF. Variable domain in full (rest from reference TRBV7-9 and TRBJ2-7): DTGVSQNPRHKITKRGQNVTFRCDPISEHNRLYWYRQTLGQGPEFLTYFQNEAQLEKSRLLSDRFSAERPKGSFSTLEIQRTEQGDSAMYLCASSNRGNYEQYFGPGTRLTVT.

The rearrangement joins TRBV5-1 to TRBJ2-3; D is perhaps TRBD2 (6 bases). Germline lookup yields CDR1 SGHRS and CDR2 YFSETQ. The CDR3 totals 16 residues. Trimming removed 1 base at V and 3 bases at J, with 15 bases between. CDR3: CASSLSIRGMTDTQYF. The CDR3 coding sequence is TGCGCCAGCAGCTTGTCTATACGGGGGATGACAGATACGCAGTATTTT.

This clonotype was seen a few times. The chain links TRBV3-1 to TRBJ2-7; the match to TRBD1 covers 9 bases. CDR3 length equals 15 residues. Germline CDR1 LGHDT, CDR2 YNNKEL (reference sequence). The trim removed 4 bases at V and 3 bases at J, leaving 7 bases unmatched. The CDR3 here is CASSPLGQGFYEQYF. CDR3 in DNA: TGTGCCAGCAGCCCCCTGGGACAGGGCTTCTACGAGCAGTACTTC.

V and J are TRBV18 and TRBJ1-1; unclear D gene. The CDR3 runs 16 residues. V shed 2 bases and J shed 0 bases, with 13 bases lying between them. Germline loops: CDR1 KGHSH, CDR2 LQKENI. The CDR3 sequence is CASSPFGSGLNTEAFF. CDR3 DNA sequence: TGTGCCAGCTCACCATTTGGCAGCGGGTTGAACACTGAAGCTTTCTTT. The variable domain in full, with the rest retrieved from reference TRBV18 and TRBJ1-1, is NAGVMQNPRHLVRRRGQEARLRCSPMKGHSHVYWYRQLPEEGLKFMVYLQKENIIDESGMPKERFSAEFPKEGPSILRIQQVVRGDSAAYFCASSPFGSGLNTEAFFGQGTRLTVV.

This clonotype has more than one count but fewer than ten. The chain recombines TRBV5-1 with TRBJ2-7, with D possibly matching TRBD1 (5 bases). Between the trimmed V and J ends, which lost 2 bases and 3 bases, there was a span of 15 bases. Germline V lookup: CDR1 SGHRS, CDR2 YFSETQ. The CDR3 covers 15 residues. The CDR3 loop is CASSLEGTGYYEQYF. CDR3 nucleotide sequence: TGCGCCAGCAGCTTAGAAGGAACAGGTTACTACGAGCAGTACTTC.

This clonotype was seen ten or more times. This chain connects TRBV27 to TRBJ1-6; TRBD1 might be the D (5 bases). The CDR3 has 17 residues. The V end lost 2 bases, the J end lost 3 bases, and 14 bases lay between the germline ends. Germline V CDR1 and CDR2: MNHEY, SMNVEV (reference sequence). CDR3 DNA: TGTGCCAGCAGTTTAAAGGCGGTCGGACACTATAATTCACCCCTCCACTTT. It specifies CASSLKAVGHYNSPLHF.

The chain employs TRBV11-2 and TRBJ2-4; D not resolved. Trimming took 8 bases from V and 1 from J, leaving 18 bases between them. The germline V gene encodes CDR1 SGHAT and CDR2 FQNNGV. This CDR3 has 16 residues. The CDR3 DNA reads TGTGCCAGCGGCTCAACAAATACCTTGGCCAAAAACATTCAGTACTTC. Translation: CASGSTNTLAKNIQYF.

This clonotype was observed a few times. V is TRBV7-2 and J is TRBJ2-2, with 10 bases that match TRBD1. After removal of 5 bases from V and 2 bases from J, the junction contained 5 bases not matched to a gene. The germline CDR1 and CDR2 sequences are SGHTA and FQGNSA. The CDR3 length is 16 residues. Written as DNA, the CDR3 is TGTGCCAGCAGCCCCCGGACAGGGGGAAACACCGGGGAGCTGTTTTTT. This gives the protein CASSPRTGGNTGELFF. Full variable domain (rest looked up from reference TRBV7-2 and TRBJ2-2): GAGVSQSPSNKVTEKGKDVELRCDPISGHTALYWYRQSLGQGLEFLIYFQGNSAPDKSGLPSDRFSAERTGGSVSTLTIQRTQQEDSAVYLCASSPRTGGNTGELFFGEGSRLTVL.

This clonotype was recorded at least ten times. The CDR3 spells CASSPREFNYGYTF. In DNA form, the CDR3 reads TGTGCCAGCTCACCACGGGAGTTTAACTATGGCTACACCTTC. The gene calls are TRBV18 and TRBJ1-2; no firm D call. The CDR3 loop spans 14 amino acids. Germline assignment: CDR1 KGHSH and CDR2 LQKENI. Trimming took off 1 base at V and 1 base at J, with 7 bases between the two ends.

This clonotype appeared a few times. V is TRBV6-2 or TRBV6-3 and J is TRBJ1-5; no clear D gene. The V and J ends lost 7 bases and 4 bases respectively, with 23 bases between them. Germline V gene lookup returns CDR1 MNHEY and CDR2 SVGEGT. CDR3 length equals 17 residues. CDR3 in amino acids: CASTRPPGPSPNQPQHF. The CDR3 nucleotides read TGTGCCAGCACTCGCCCGCCGGGTCCATCCCCGAATCAGCCCCAGCATTTT.

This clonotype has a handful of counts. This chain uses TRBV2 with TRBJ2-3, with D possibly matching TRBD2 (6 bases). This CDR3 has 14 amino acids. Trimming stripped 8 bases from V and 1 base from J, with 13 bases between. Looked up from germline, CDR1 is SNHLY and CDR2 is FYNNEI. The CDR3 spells CASVASVGTDTQYF. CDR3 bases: TGTGCCAGCGTGGCTAGCGTAGGCACAGATACGCAGTATTTT. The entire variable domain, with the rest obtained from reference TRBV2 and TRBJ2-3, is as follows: EPEVTQTPSHQVTQMGQEVILRCVPISNHLYFYWYRQILGQKVEFLVSFYNNEISEKSEIFDDQFSVERPDGSNFTLKIRSTKLEDSAMYFCASVASVGTDTQYFGPGTRLTVL.

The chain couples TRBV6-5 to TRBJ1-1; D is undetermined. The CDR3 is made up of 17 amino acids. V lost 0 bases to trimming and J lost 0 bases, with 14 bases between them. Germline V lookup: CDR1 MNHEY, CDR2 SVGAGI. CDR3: CASSYSQWGGLNTEAFF. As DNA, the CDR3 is TGTGCCAGCAGTTACTCCCAGTGGGGAGGTTTGAACACTGAAGCTTTCTTT.

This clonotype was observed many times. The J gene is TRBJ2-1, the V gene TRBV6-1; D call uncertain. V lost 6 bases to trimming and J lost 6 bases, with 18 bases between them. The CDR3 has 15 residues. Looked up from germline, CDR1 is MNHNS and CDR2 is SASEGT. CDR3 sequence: CASSRTADQSNEQFF. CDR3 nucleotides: TGTGCCAGCAGCCGAACGGCGGACCAGAGCAATGAGCAGTTCTTC.

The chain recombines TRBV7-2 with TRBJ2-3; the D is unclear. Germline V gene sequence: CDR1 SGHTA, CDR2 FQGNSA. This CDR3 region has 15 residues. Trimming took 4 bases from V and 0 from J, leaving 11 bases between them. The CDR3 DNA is TGTGCCAGCAGCTCGCTTGGTATGAGCACAGATACGCAGTATTTT. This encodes CASSSLGMSTDTQYF. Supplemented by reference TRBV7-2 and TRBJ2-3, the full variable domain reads GAGVSQSPSNKVTEKGKDVELRCDPISGHTALYWYRQSLGQGLEFLIYFQGNSAPDKSGLPSDRFSAERTGGSVSTLTIQRTQQEDSAVYLCASSSLGMSTDTQYFGPGTRLTVL.

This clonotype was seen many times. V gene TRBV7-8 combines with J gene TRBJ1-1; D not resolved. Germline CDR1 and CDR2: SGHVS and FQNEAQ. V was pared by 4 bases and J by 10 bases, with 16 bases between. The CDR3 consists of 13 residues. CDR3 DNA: TGTGCCAGCAGCTCCAGCGGGTCCGCGGGAGCTTTCTTT. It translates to CASSSSGSAGAFF. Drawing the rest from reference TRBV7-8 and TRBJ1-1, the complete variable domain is GAGVSQSPRYKVAKRGQDVALRCDPISGHVSLFWYQQALGQGPEFLTYFQNEAQLDKSGLPSDRFFAERPEGSVSTLKIQRTQQEDSAVYLCASSSSGSAGAFFGQGTRLTVV.

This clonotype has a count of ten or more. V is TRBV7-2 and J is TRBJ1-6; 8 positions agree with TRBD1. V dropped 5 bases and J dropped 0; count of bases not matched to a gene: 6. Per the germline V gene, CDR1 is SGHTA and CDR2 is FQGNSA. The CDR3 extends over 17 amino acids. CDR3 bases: TGTGCCAGCAGCCGGGACAGGCCGAGCTCCTATAATTCACCCCTCCACTTT. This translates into CASSRDRPSSYNSPLHF.

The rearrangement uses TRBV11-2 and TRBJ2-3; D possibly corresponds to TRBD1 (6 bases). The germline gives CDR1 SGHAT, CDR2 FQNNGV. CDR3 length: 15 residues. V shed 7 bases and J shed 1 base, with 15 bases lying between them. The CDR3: CASTQQGYGTDTQYF. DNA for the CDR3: TGTGCCAGCACCCAACAGGGTTACGGCACAGATACGCAGTATTTT.

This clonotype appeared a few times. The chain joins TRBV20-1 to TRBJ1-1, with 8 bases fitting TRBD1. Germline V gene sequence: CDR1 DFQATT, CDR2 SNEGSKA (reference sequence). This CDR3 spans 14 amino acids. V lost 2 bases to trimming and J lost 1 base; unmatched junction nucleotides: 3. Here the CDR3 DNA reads TGCAGTGCTAGAAGACAGGGGTCGAACACTGAAGCTTTCTTT. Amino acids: CSARRQGSNTEAFF.

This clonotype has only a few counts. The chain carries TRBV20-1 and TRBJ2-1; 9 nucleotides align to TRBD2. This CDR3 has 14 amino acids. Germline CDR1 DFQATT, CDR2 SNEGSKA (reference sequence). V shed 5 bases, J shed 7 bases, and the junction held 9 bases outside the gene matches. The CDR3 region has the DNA TGCAGTGCTGCGCGGGGGGGCCAGCAAAATGAGCAGTTCTTC. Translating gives CSAARGGQQNEQFF.

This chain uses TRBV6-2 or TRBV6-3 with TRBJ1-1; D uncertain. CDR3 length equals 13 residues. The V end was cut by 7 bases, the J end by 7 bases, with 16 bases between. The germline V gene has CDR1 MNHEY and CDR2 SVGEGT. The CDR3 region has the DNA TGTGCCAGCATCCCCTCTTTGGGTAGTGAAGCTTTCTTT. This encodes CASIPSLGSEAFF.

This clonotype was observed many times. The CDR3 nucleotides read TGCAGCGCGAAATTAGACAGGTCCTACGAGCAGTACTTC. It yields the protein CSAKLDRSYEQYF. The chain has TRBV29-1 and TRBJ2-7; D may be TRBD1 (6 bases). The CDR3 runs 13 residues. V was cut by 7 bases and J by 1 base, with 14 bases left in between. Germline V gene lookup returns CDR1 SQVTM and CDR2 ANQGSEA.

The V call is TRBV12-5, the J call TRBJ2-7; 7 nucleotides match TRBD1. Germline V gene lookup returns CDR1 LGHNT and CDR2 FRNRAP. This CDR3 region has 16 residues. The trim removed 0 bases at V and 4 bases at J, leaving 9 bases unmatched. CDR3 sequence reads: CASGLVSGRGIYEQYF. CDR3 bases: TGTGCTAGTGGTTTGGTATCCGGCAGGGGGATTTACGAGCAGTACTTC.

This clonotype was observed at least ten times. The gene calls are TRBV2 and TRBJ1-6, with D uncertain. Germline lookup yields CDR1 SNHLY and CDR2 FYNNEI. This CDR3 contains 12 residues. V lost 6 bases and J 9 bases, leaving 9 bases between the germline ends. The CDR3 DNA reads TGTGCCAGCAGCCGTGGCACTTCACCCCTCCACTTT. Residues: CASSRGTSPLHF.